The clone carrying this T cell receptor beta chain has a count of ten or more. Its antigen is not known. These data originate in a study of cytomegalovirus exposure and HLA in healthy donors. Study-level background: An early release of data contained about 85 million unique TCRs, which came from HLA-typed donors.

Study observations and caveats: According to a later analysis, most TCR beta chains associated with CMV appeared HLA-restricted. Trimming of TCR beta V- and J-genes showed a link, identified in a later analysis, to a missense DCLRE1C variant. The likely explanation for a cluster of highly shared sequence variants was sequencing artifact.

Primers included in the PCR were 60 Vbeta and 13 Jbeta primers. Only in-frame clones appear in the TCRdb table, and some are missing; sequencing was by immunoSEQ multiplex PCR. The table lists 100,000 to 150,000 clones, 74% of them singletons. V lost 2 bases and J 0 bases, leaving 11 bases between the germline ends. Germline V gives CDR1 MGHRA, CDR2 YSYEKL. This CDR3 comprises 16 residues. The chain uses TRBV4-1 and TRBJ2-1, with a tentative D call TRBD1 (5 bases). The sample taken for sequencing was PBMCs. The origin of this receptor is a man between 35 and 55 years old in good health and CMV-seropositive. The CDR3 sequence: CASSQLDMISYNEQFF. In DNA, the CDR3 is TGCGCCAGCAGCCAACTGGACATGATCTCCTACAATGAGCAGTTCTTC.